This TCR beta chain is from a study of vaccination effects on CD4 cells after COVID-19. Culture lasted approximately 10 days before CD4+ T cell isolation. TCRdb keeps only in-frame clones here, not all; method: immunoSEQ multiplex PCR. The sample contains 45,000 to 75,000 clones, 65% to 80% of which appear only once. Germline-derived CDR1 and CDR2 are KGHDR and SFDVKD. The CDR3 runs to 14 residues. V was clipped by 6 bases and J by 5 bases, with 16 bases between them. On this clone itself: Its specificity is unknown.

This TCR came from a human donor who received a COVID-19 vaccine. This specimen was CD4+ T cells from PBMCs cultured without peptide, taken before COVID-19 vaccination. V is TRBV24-1 and J is TRBJ2-7; D is perhaps TRBD1 (6 bases). CDR3 DNA: TGTGCCACCAGTACAGGGCTGTCTTACCACGAGCAGTACGTC. This encodes CATSTGLSYHEQYV.